This entry is about one TCR beta chain. Its specificity is not known. Every TCR beta cDNA library bore unique molecular identifiers. TCRdb re-called the PCR reads with MiXCR, one entry per CDR3 protein. In the table there are about 160,000 distinct CDR3 sequences, 35% to 40% of which are singletons. The record originates from a study of post-analysis software for immune sequencing data. Looking at the study overall: Secondary progressive, relapsing-remitting and progressive-relapsing multiple sclerosis were among the included disease courses.

Overall study results and limits: A significant reduction in normalized Chao1 diversity was observed in multiple sclerosis patients versus controls. Same-batch preparations were strongly co-clustered by F measure.

Germline V gives CDR1 SGHKS, CDR2 YYEKEE (reference sequence). This CDR3 region has 15 residues. V shed 2 bases, J shed 8 bases, and the junction held 10 bases outside the gene matches. Sequencing was performed on blood, taken after autologous hematopoietic stem cell transplantation. This TCR was recovered from a girl aged 10 to 17 with multiple sclerosis. The V call is TRBV5-5, the J call TRBJ2-1; 7 bases are a match to TRBD2. Here the CDR3 reads CASSLLRGAGDEQFF. CDR3 bases: TGTGCCAGCAGCTTATTGAGGGGCGCGGGAGATGAGCAGTTCTTC.